One and the same sample provided the 20 T cell receptor beta chains below, sequenced in a study of regulatory T cells in long-lasting Graves disease. In building TCR beta libraries, iRepertoire HTBI primers were used together with Arm-PCR of CDR3 regions. TCRdb fed the multiplex PCR reads into MiXCR, producing one record per CDR3 protein. Altogether around 250,000 distinct CDR3 sequences are present, 20% to 25% being singletons, with the ten largest covering approximately 13%. Time point noted: newly diagnosed GD, antithyroid drugs for less than 3 months. RNA extracted from PBMCs served as the sequencing template. Sequencing was performed on peripheral blood mononuclear cells (PBMCs), taken at new diagnosis, from a patient treated with antithyroid drugs. The receptor set was obtained from a female donor with Graves disease.

This clonotype occurred many times. The CDR3 DNA is TGTGCCAGCAGCTTAGTTACCGCTTCCTACGAGCAGTACTTC. Encoded protein: CASSLVTASYEQYF. V and J are TRBV7-2 and TRBJ2-7; no definite D call. V lost 1 base, J lost 1 base, and 8 bases lay in between. The CDR3 extends over 14 amino acids. Germline V lookup: CDR1 SGHTA, CDR2 FQGNSA.

This clonotype was seen a handful of times. The V gene is TRBV6-2 or TRBV6-3, the J gene TRBJ2-2; D gene unclear. The germline V and J ends were trimmed by 6 bases and 5 bases, with 13 bases remaining between them. Germline CDR1 MNHEY, CDR2 SVGEGT. The CDR3 is 14 amino acids. DNA of the CDR3: TGTGCCAGCAGAAGCCCGTCGCGGACCGGGGAGCTGTTTTTT. It codes for CASRSPSRTGELFF.

Ten or more counts support this clonotype. This chain joins TRBV20-1 and TRBJ1-1; weak D call: TRBD1 (6 bases). This CDR3 contains 14 residues. The V end lost 4 bases, the J end lost 0 bases, and 12 bases lay between the germline ends. Germline CDR1 and CDR2: DFQATT and SNEGSKA (reference sequence). This CDR3 is CSAKGGGMNTEAFF. The CDR3 region has the DNA TGCAGTGCTAAAGGGGGGGGAATGAACACTGAAGCTTTCTTT.

V gene TRBV5-4 combines with J gene TRBJ2-3; 9 bases are shared with TRBD1. This CDR3 is 14 amino acids long. Germline lookup yields CDR1 SGHNT and CDR2 YYREEE (reference sequence). The ends lost 5 bases at V and 5 bases at J; junction bases unmatched: 6. The CDR3 sequence is CASRPGQGIDTQYF. CDR3 DNA sequence: TGTGCCAGCAGACCGGGACAGGGTATAGATACGCAGTATTTT.

CDR3 protein: CASSYSRSNRGHYEQYF. The CDR3 coding sequence is TGTGCCAGCAGTTACTCGAGGTCCAACAGGGGGCACTACGAGCAGTACTTC. This chain connects TRBV6-5 to TRBJ2-7; 9 nucleotides line up with TRBD1. V lost 0 bases to trimming and J lost 3 bases; unmatched junction nucleotides: 9. This CDR3 is built from 17 residues. Germline V CDR1 and CDR2: MNHEY, SVGAGI.

This clonotype occurred many times. The CDR3 region is CSARVGTGEETQYF. The CDR3 DNA is TGCAGTGCTAGAGTTGGGACAGGGGAAGAGACCCAGTACTTC. The chain links TRBV20-1 to TRBJ2-5; TRBD1 matches 10 bases. Unmatched junction bases numbered 2, after V lost 1 base and J lost 3 bases. From germline, CDR1 is DFQATT and CDR2 SNEGSKA (reference sequence). This CDR3 is 14 amino acids long.

This clonotype has more than one count but fewer than ten. The chain links TRBV19 to TRBJ2-2, with 7 bases lining up with TRBD1. The CDR3 length is 12 residues. Germline V gene lookup returns CDR1 LNHDA and CDR2 SQIVND (reference sequence). J lost 6 bases, V lost 8 bases, and 3 bases had no gene match. The CDR3 protein is CASSQGAGELFF. The CDR3 nucleotides read TGTGCCAGTTCCCAGGGGGCCGGGGAGCTGTTTTTT.

At least ten counts were recorded for this clonotype. The rearrangement uses TRBV5-5 and TRBJ2-7; 9 bases align to TRBD1. The trim removed 3 bases at V and 6 bases at J, leaving 7 bases unmatched. The CDR3 runs to 14 residues. The germline gives CDR1 SGHKS, CDR2 YYEKEE (reference sequence). CDR3 sequence reads: CASSWSRDRAEQYF. The CDR3 DNA follows: TGTGCCAGCAGCTGGTCCCGGGACAGGGCCGAGCAGTACTTC.

This clonotype was seen at least ten times. The V call is TRBV7-2, the J call TRBJ2-4; no clear D. V gave up 3 bases and J gave up 1 base, with 13 bases separating them. CDR1 is SGHTA, CDR2 FQGNSA, per germline. CDR3 length: 16 amino acids. Here the CDR3 DNA reads TGTGCCAGCAGCTTTATGGGGATAGTGGCCAAAAACATTCAGTACTTC. Amino acid sequence: CASSFMGIVAKNIQYF.

This clonotype appeared a few times. Since a much larger clone is just one base distant, this may be a read error. The V and J genes are TRBV28 and TRBJ1-4; possible D gene TRBD1, 6 bases. The CDR3 covers 14 residues. The germline V gene encodes CDR1 MDHEN and CDR2 SYDVKM. CDR3 residues: CAGSMPLTGRKLFF. As DNA, the CDR3 is TGTGCCGGCAGTATGCCATTAACAGGGAGAAAACTGTTTTTT.

The chain links TRBV19 to TRBJ1-2; a possible D gene is TRBD1 (5 bases). The CDR3 runs 14 residues. The germline V gene encodes CDR1 LNHDA and CDR2 SQIVND (reference sequence). V was pared by 5 bases and J by 4 bases, with 14 bases between. CDR3 coding DNA: TGTGCCAGTAGTCCGACAGTGACGGTCTATGGCTACACCTTC. This encodes CASSPTVTVYGYTF. Based on the CDR3 plus reference TRBV19 and TRBJ1-2, the full variable domain is DGGITQSPKYLFRKEGQNVTLSCEQNLNHDAMYWYRQDPGQGLRLIYYSQIVNDFQKGDIAEGYSVSREKKESFPLTVTSAQKNPTAFYLCASSPTVTVYGYTFGSGTRLTVV.

In its sample, this clonotype was seen many times. V and J are TRBV5-1 and TRBJ2-1; 10 bases align to TRBD1. Germline V gene sequence: CDR1 SGHRS, CDR2 YFSETQ. The CDR3 has 15 amino acids. After removal of 1 base from V and 8 bases from J, the junction contained 6 bases not matched to a gene. The CDR3 protein is CASSLIGTGVYEQFF. As DNA, the CDR3 is TGCGCCAGCAGCTTGATCGGGACAGGGGTCTATGAGCAGTTCTTC.

This clonotype has ten or more counts. This sequence joins TRBV5-1 and TRBJ1-1; D remains ambiguous. Germline loops: CDR1 SGHRS, CDR2 YFSETQ. V was clipped by 3 bases and J by 5 bases, with 11 bases between them. The CDR3 is 13 amino acids. The CDR3 nucleotides read TGCGCCAGCAGCTATGAGGGTTGGACTGAAGCTTTCTTT. Its protein product is CASSYEGWTEAFF.

The chain recombines TRBV24-1 with TRBJ1-2; D is possibly TRBD1 (6 bases). The CDR3 is 15 amino acids. The V end was cut by 7 bases, the J end by 4 bases, with 18 bases between. Germline V gives CDR1 KGHDR, CDR2 SFDVKD. The CDR3 DNA reads TGTGCCACCAGCCGCGGGGCAGGGGACGGCTATGGCTACACCTTC. Translated: CATSRGAGDGYGYTF.

The V call is TRBV15, the J call TRBJ2-3, with D unresolved. The germline V gene has CDR1 LNHNV and CDR2 YYDKDF (reference sequence). CDR3 length: 15 amino acids. Deletions cut 5 bases from V and 1 base from J, with 13 bases between. CDR3: CATSPGSVRTDTQYF. Written as DNA, the CDR3 is TGTGCCACCAGCCCAGGAAGTGTCCGCACAGATACGCAGTATTTT.

The chain recombines TRBV24-1 with TRBJ2-1; no reliable D call. Germline V gene data show CDR1 as KGHDR and CDR2 as SFDVKD. Trimming stripped 1 base from V and 1 base from J, with 7 bases between. The CDR3 loop spans 15 amino acids. This chain's CDR3 is CATSDFGLSYNEQFF. The DNA for the CDR3 is TGTGCCACCAGTGATTTCGGTTTGTCCTACAATGAGCAGTTCTTC.

A few counts support this clonotype. At one of its ends the junction is not consistent with the germline gene, which may arise from a read error. The chain combines TRBV11-2 with TRBJ2-3; tentative D call: TRBD2 (5 bases). The length of the CDR3 is 13 residues. Germline assignment: CDR1 SGHAT and CDR2 FQNNGV. In DNA, the CDR3 is TGTGCCGGCAGCCACGACTACACAGATGCGCAGTATTTT. This encodes CAGSHDYTDAQYF.

This clonotype was seen repeatedly, ten times or more. The chain is built from TRBV2 and TRBJ1-4, with D unclear. The CDR3 spans 11 residues. The V gene lost 1 base and the J gene lost 7 bases, with 1 base spanning the gap. Germline V gene lookup returns CDR1 SNHLY and CDR2 FYNNEI. CDR3: CASSEGEKLFF. In DNA form, the CDR3 reads TGTGCCAGCAGTGAAGGTGAAAAACTGTTTTTT. The full variable domain, with the rest looked up from reference TRBV2 and TRBJ1-4, is EPEVTQTPSHQVTQMGQEVILRCVPISNHLYFYWYRQILGQKVEFLVSFYNNEISEKSEIFDDQFSVERPDGSNFTLKIRSTKLEDSAMYFCASSEGEKLFFGSGTQLSVL.

The table lists this clonotype with a few counts. Only one base separates this from a far larger clonotype, so it likely reflects a read error. The CDR3 nucleotides are TGTGCCAGCAGCTTAACAGGGGGCGAGAGGACAGATACGCAGTATTTT. It is translated as CASSLTGGERTDTQYF. The V and J genes are TRBV11-3 and TRBJ2-3, with 9 bases lining up with TRBD1. CDR1 and CDR2 (germline): SGHNT, YENEEA. This CDR3 comprises 16 residues. J gave up 3 bases and V 2 bases, and 6 bases lay outside the gene matches.

This clonotype showed up many times. The V gene is TRBV7-2, the J gene TRBJ2-4; tentatively, D is TRBD1 (5 bases). The germline V gene has CDR1 SGHTA and CDR2 FQGNSA. The CDR3 contains 17 residues. V lost 0 bases and J 1 base, leaving 13 bases between the germline ends. DNA for the CDR3: TGTGCCAGCAGCTTAGCGGGTCAGGGCGCCGCCAAAAACATTCAGTACTTC. This gives the protein CASSLAGQGAAKNIQYF.